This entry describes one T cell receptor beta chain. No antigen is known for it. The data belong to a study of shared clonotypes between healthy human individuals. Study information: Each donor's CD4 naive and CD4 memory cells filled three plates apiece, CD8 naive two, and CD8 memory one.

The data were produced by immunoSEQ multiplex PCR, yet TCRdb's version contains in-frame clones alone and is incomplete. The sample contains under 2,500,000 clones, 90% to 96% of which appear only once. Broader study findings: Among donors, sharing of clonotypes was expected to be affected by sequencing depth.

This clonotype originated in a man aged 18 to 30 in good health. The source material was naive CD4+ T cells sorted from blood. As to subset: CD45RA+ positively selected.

For the CDR3, the DNA is TGTGCAAGTCGCGTCCGGGACCGCTCCTACGAGCAGTACTTC. It specifies CASRVRDRSYEQYF. The rearrangement joins TRBV12-2 to TRBJ2-7. TRBV12-2 is designated a pseudogene. The CDR3 contains 14 residues.